This T cell receptor beta chain originates from a study of T cell changes during pregnancy in multiple sclerosis. Measured with immunoSEQ multiplex PCR; TCRdb has only the in-frame clones, and not every one. Among around 110,000 clones listed, just under 95% were seen once. The CDR3 is made up of 16 amino acids. In germline, CDR1 is SGHRS, CDR2 YFSETQ. V trimming: 0 bases; J trimming: 4 bases; junction bases outside the gene matches: 6. The source of this sequence is a female donor in good health, enrolled as a control in a pregnancy study. The sequencing here drew on peripheral blood, taken in the third trimester of pregnancy. The chain recombines TRBV5-1 with TRBJ1-4; the match to TRBD1 covers 7 bases. The CDR3 spells CASSLAPRGDNEKLFF. In DNA, the CDR3 is TGCGCCAGCAGCTTGGCCCCCAGGGGGGATAATGAAAAACTGTTTTTT.